This T cell receptor (beta chain) originates from a study of CD8 T cells in ankylosing spondylitis. In germline, CDR1 is SQVTM, CDR2 ANQGSEA. V lost 4 bases, J lost 6 bases, and 7 bases lay in between. CDR3 length equals 11 residues. This clonotype was observed once. TCRdb re-analysed the 5' RACE reads in MiXCR, keeping a single row per CDR3 protein. The sample lists roughly 200,000 distinct CDR3 sequences, approximately 24% occurring once. The source is a male donor with ankylosing spondylitis or in good health (not recorded which). Input material: blood, either unsorted or a sorted T cell fraction (not recorded which). The chain is built from TRBV29-1 and TRBJ2-4, with a tentative D call TRBD1 (5 bases). The chain's CDR3 is CSVGQLNIQYF. In DNA form, the CDR3 reads TGCAGCGTTGGACAGTTAAACATTCAGTACTTC.